This entry concerns a single T cell receptor beta chain. Per germline, CDR1 MRHNA and CDR2 SNTAGT. After removal of 8 bases from V and 2 bases from J, the junction contained 6 bases not matched to a gene. This CDR3 region has 13 residues. These data are taken from a study of glioma-infiltrating T cells after dendritic cell vaccination. The method was immunoSEQ multiplex PCR; TCRdb's version includes in-frame clones alone and lacks a portion of them. Counted here are more than 95,000 clones, 90% occurring once; the ten biggest clones make up approximately 2.7%. As to time point: after dendritic cell vaccination, including at tumor progression/relapse.

The chain joins TRBV6-4 to TRBJ2-7, with 7 bases aligning to TRBD1. This TCR was sampled from a human donor with glioblastoma. This specimen consisted of blood, obtained after dendritic cell vaccination. The CDR3, as DNA: TGTGCCAGCGCCGGGACAGTCGCCTACGAGCAGTACTTC. Its protein product is CASAGTVAYEQYF.